A selection of T cell receptor beta chains follows, all from one sample in a study of blood T cells in healthy people across ages. TCRdb re-analysed the 5' RACE reads in MiXCR, keeping a single row per CDR3 protein. The sample carries hundreds of thousands of distinct CDR3 sequences, roughly half recorded once. What was sequenced was blood. Receptor source: a woman of 80 years or more in good health. The CDR3 runs from the conserved cysteine through the conserved F or W. D genes are given only for firm matches. A row's size may be missing; if present it is once, few, many or a size class.

D: TRBD1
size: many
J: TRBJ2-1
V: TRBV20-1
CDR3: CSANDRGLVSYNEQFF
DNA: TGCAGTGCCAACGACAGGGGGCTCGTTAGTTACAATGAGCAGTTCTTC

D: .
size: .
J: TRBJ1-2
V: TRBV12-3/TRBV12-4
CDR3: CASSPPKRQENYGYTF
DNA: TGTGCCAGCAGTCCCCCTAAGCGACAGGAGAACTATGGCTACACCTTC

D: .
size: few
J: TRBJ1-5
V: TRBV20-1
CDR3: CSARSGQNNQPQHF
DNA: TGCAGTGCTAGATCAGGACAGAACAATCAGCCCCAGCATTTT

D: .
size: .
J: TRBJ2-3
V: TRBV7-3
CDR3: CASSPLASTDTQYF
DNA: TGTGCCAGCAGTCCATTGGCTAGCACAGATACGCAGTATTTT

D: .
size: .
J: TRBJ2-1
V: TRBV7-9
CDR3: CASSPRDRDHNEQFF
DNA: TGTGCCAGCAGCCCCCGGGACCGCGACCACAATGAGCAGTTCTTC

D: .
size: once
J: TRBJ2-1
V: TRBV12-3/TRBV12-4
CDR3: CASSSGFREQFF
DNA: TGTGCCAGCAGCTCGGGGTTTCGGGAGCAGTTCTTC

D: .
size: many
J: TRBJ2-1
V: TRBV10-1
CDR3: CASSDLADSSYNEQFF
DNA: TGCGCCAGCAGTGACCTCGCGGATTCCTCCTACAATGAGCAGTTCTTC

D: .
size: once
J: TRBJ2-7
V: TRBV6-6
CDR3: CASSYGKTDLDEQYF
DNA: TGTGCCAGCAGTTACGGTAAGACAGATCTCGACGAGCAGTACTTC

D: .
size: few
J: TRBJ1-2
V: TRBV30
CDR3: CAWRGGGTTGGYTF
DNA: TGTGCCTGGAGGGGTGGTGGGACAACGGGAGGCTACACCTTC

D: .
size: .
J: TRBJ2-2
V: TRBV11-2
CDR3: CASSLWRSTNTGELFF
DNA: TGTGCCAGCAGCTTGTGGAGAAGCACGAACACCGGGGAGCTGTTTTTT

D: TRBD1
size: .
J: TRBJ2-7
V: TRBV28
CDR3: CASSLRDRVPHEQYF
DNA: TGTGCCAGCAGTCTGCGGGACAGGGTGCCCCACGAGCAGTACTTC

D: TRBD2
size: few
J: TRBJ2-1
V: TRBV15
CDR3: CATSRDQYTGGRRNEQFF
DNA: TGTGCCACCAGCAGAGATCAGTACACGGGAGGGCGGCGCAATGAGCAGTTCTTC

D: .
size: .
J: TRBJ2-1
V: TRBV2
CDR3: CASRPSQGRSYNEQFF
DNA: TGTGCCAGCAGGCCCTCACAAGGGCGGTCCTACAATGAGCAGTTCTTC

D: .
size: many
J: TRBJ2-3
V: TRBV5-1
CDR3: CASKDSNTDTQYF
DNA: TGCGCCAGCAAGGACAGCAACACAGATACGCAGTATTTT

D: TRBD2
size: few
J: TRBJ2-7
V: TRBV6-8
CDR3: CASSPGRSSGGAPYEQYF
DNA: TGTGCCAGCAGTCCAGGCCGATCTAGCGGCGGGGCCCCCTACGAGCAGTACTTC

D: .
size: .
J: TRBJ2-3
V: TRBV10-3
CDR3: CATGGGTESDTQYF
DNA: TGTGCCACAGGAGGGGGCACTGAATCAGATACGCAGTATTTT

D: .
size: .
J: TRBJ2-4
V: TRBV9
CDR3: CASRGGGQIAKNIQYF
DNA: TGTGCCAGCAGGGGAGGGGGACAGATAGCCAAAAACATTCAGTACTTC

D: TRBD2
size: many
J: TRBJ2-3
V: TRBV6-1
CDR3: CASSVAGDTQYF
DNA: TGTGCCAGCAGTGTAGCGGGGGATACGCAGTATTTT

D: .
size: few
J: TRBJ2-7
V: TRBV6-2/TRBV6-3
CDR3: CASRPGHPYEQYF
DNA: TGTGCCAGCAGACCGGGACATCCCTACGAGCAGTACTTC

D: TRBD1
size: few
J: TRBJ2-1
V: TRBV7-9
CDR3: CASSLDGGQGMIEQFF
DNA: TGTGCCAGCAGCTTAGATGGGGGACAGGGAATGATTGAGCAGTTCTTC

D: .
size: .
J: TRBJ1-4
V: TRBV9
CDR3: CASSGAAGGEDEKLFF
DNA: TGTGCCAGCAGCGGGGCGGCGGGGGGCGAGGATGAAAAACTGTTTTTT

D: .
size: .
J: TRBJ2-1
V: TRBV15
CDR3: CATSRLRDFPNEQFF
DNA: TGTGCCACCAGCAGGTTACGGGACTTCCCAAATGAGCAGTTCTTC

D: .
size: .
J: TRBJ2-7
V: TRBV5-1
CDR3: CASSLSVGGYEQYF
DNA: TGCGCCAGCAGCTTATCCGTGGGGGGCTACGAGCAGTACTTC

D: .
size: few
J: TRBJ2-5
V: TRBV7-9
CDR3: CASSLSEMRETQYF
DNA: TGTGCCAGCAGCTTATCTGAGATGCGAGAGACCCAGTACTTC

D: TRBD1
size: many
J: TRBJ1-4
V: TRBV5-1
CDR3: CASSQDRAGADEKLFF
DNA: TGCGCCAGCAGCCAGGACAGGGCGGGGGCCGATGAAAAACTGTTTTTT

D: .
size: .
J: TRBJ2-1
V: TRBV27
CDR3: CASSPTRPPNEQFF
DNA: TGTGCCAGTAGTCCGACCCGGCCCCCCAATGAGCAGTTCTTC

D: .
size: .
J: TRBJ2-3
V: TRBV12-3/TRBV12-4
CDR3: CASSFSDVEYF
DNA: TGTGCCAGCAGTTTTTCAGATGTGGAATATTTT

D: TRBD2
size: .
J: TRBJ2-7
V: TRBV29-1
CDR3: CSCGPGGPYEQYF
DNA: TGCAGCTGCGGTCCGGGGGGTCCCTACGAGCAGTACTTC

D: .
size: few
J: TRBJ1-4
V: TRBV18
CDR3: CASSPSSSRAEQLFF
DNA: TGTGCCAGCTCACCTTCTTCCAGCAGAGCCGAACAACTGTTTTTT

D: .
size: .
J: TRBJ2-5
V: TRBV6-5
CDR3: CASSDARTETQYF
DNA: TGTGCCAGCAGTGACGCCAGAACAGAGACCCAGTACTTC

D: TRBD1
size: many
J: TRBJ2-7
V: TRBV12-5
CDR3: CASGLGQGGPYEQYF
DNA: TGTGCTAGTGGTTTGGGACAGGGGGGGCCCTACGAGCAGTACTTC

D: .
size: few
J: TRBJ1-6
V: TRBV10-3
CDR3: CAINTPDKLNSSLHF
DNA: TGTGCCATCAACACCCCGGACAAGTTAAATTCATCCCTCCACTTT

D: TRBD2
size: .
J: TRBJ2-3
V: TRBV11-1
CDR3: CASSSHEGGSLTDTQYF
DNA: TGTGCCAGCAGCTCCCACGAGGGCGGGAGTCTAACAGATACGCAGTATTTT

D: .
size: .
J: TRBJ1-2
V: TRBV15
CDR3: CATSRGGLGDYGYTF
DNA: TGTGCCACCAGCAGAGGAGGATTAGGGGACTATGGCTACACCTTC

D: TRBD2
size: many
J: TRBJ2-5
V: TRBV7-9
CDR3: CASIPTSPEETQYF
DNA: TGTGCCAGCATCCCGACTAGCCCTGAAGAGACCCAGTACTTC

D: TRBD2
size: many
J: TRBJ2-3
V: TRBV4-2
CDR3: CASSQSTSGLAVTDTQYF
DNA: TGTGCCAGCAGCCAAAGCACATCGGGACTAGCGGTCACAGATACGCAGTATTTT

D: TRBD1
size: .
J: TRBJ2-5
V: TRBV6-5
CDR3: CASRRRQGVWETQYF
DNA: TGTGCCAGCAGGCGACGACAGGGGGTTTGGGAGACCCAGTACTTC

D: TRBD2
size: many
J: TRBJ2-3
V: TRBV6-6
CDR3: CASSYLAGETTDTQYF
DNA: TGTGCCAGCAGTTACCTAGCGGGGGAGACCACAGATACGCAGTATTTT

D: .
size: .
J: TRBJ2-3
V: TRBV6-1
CDR3: CASSEAHDRRQYF
DNA: TGTGCCAGCAGTGAAGCGCATGACAGAAGGCAGTATTTT

D: .
size: .
J: TRBJ2-1
V: TRBV4-3
CDR3: CASSQAWRGPYEQFF
DNA: TGCGCCAGCAGCCAAGCGTGGAGGGGACCCTACGAGCAGTTCTTC

D: .
size: .
J: TRBJ2-7
V: TRBV5-1
CDR3: CASNRARESYEQYF
DNA: TGCGCCAGCAACCGGGCGAGAGAATCCTACGAGCAGTACTTC

D: TRBD1
size: many
J: TRBJ1-6
V: TRBV5-1
CDR3: CASSFGTGDNSPLHF
DNA: TGCGCCAGCAGCTTCGGGACAGGGGATAATTCACCCCTCCACTTT

D: .
size: .
J: TRBJ2-7
V: TRBV20-1
CDR3: CSAQANRGTSYEQYF
DNA: TGCAGTGCTCAAGCTAACCGCGGGACTTCCTACGAGCAGTACTTC

D: TRBD2
size: .
J: TRBJ2-3
V: TRBV7-9
CDR3: CASSQTSGTDTQYF
DNA: TGTGCCAGCAGCCAGACTAGCGGCACAGATACGCAGTATTTT

D: .
size: .
J: TRBJ2-3
V: TRBV20-1
CDR3: CSATKREGSQYF
DNA: TGCAGTGCTACCAAGCGCGAAGGGTCGCAGTATTTT

D: .
size: .
J: TRBJ1-3
V: TRBV15
CDR3: CATSRSDSSGNTIYF
DNA: TGTGCCACCAGCAGGTCAGACAGCTCTGGAAACACCATATATTTT

D: .
size: .
J: TRBJ2-3
V: TRBV24-1
CDR3: CATSGGTDTQYF
DNA: TGTGCCACCAGCGGGGGCACAGATACGCAGTATTTT